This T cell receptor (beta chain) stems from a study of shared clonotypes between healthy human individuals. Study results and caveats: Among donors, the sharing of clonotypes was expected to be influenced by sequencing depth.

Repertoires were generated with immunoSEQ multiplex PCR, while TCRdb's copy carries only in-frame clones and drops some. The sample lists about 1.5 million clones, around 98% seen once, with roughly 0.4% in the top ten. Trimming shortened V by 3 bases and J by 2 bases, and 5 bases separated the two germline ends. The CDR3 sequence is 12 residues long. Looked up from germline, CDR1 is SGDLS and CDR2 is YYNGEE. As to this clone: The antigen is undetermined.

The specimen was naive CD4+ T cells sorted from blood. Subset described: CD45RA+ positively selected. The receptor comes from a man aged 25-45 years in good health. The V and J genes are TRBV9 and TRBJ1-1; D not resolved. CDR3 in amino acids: CASSGANTEAFF. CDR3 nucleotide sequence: TGTGCCAGCAGCGGGGCAAACACTGAAGCTTTCTTT.